These 6 T cell receptor beta chains were all obtained from the same sample, sequenced in a study of CD8 T cells in ankylosing spondylitis. TCRdb processed the 5' RACE reads anew with MiXCR; each CDR3 protein has one entry. The data show a few hundred thousand distinct CDR3 sequences, about a sixth seen once. Sequencing was performed on blood, either unsorted or a sorted T cell fraction (not recorded which). The source is a male donor with ankylosing spondylitis or in good health (not recorded which).

The chain combines TRBV7-9 with TRBJ2-7; D not resolved. Looked up from germline, CDR1 is SEHNR and CDR2 is FQNEAQ (reference sequence). Trimming took 5 bases from V and 6 from J, leaving 8 bases between them. The length of the CDR3 is 11 residues. CDR3 DNA sequence: TGTGCCAGCAGCCCAGGTCTCGAGCAGTACTTC. It is translated as CASSPGLEQYF. The variable domain in full, completed from reference TRBV7-9 and TRBJ2-7, reads DTGVSQNPRHKITKRGQNVTFRCDPISEHNRLYWYRQTLGQGPEFLTYFQNEAQLEKSRLLSDRFSAERPKGSFSTLEIQRTEQGDSAMYLCASSPGLEQYFGPGTRLTVT.

This clonotype has at least ten counts. The chain combines TRBV7-2 with TRBJ2-7, with D perhaps matching TRBD1 (6 bases). The V gene's germline CDR1 is SGHTA and CDR2 FQGNSA. Trimming removed 2 bases from V and 2 bases from J, with 10 bases in between. The CDR3 is 14 amino acids. DNA of the CDR3: TGTGCCAGCAGCTTACTTGGACAGCCCTACGAGCAGTACTTC. It encodes CASSLLGQPYEQYF.

This clonotype appeared a few times. V is TRBV20-1 and J is TRBJ2-1; the D gene is possibly TRBD1 (5 bases). Germline V gene lookup returns CDR1 DFQATT and CDR2 SNEGSKA (reference sequence). V dropped 0 bases and J dropped 0 bases, with 15 bases sitting between them. The CDR3 is made up of 17 amino acids. CDR3: CSARDGLDSFSYNEQFF. The CDR3 DNA is TGCAGTGCTAGAGATGGGTTAGACAGTTTCTCCTACAATGAGCAGTTCTTC.

The chain joins TRBV4-3 to TRBJ2-7; 7 bases are a match to TRBD1. The germline CDR1 and CDR2 sequences are LGHNA and YSLEER. This CDR3 has 18 residues. V shed 0 bases and J 3 bases; nucleotides not matched to a gene: 14. The CDR3: CASSQDRLVKGAVYEQYF. CDR3 coding DNA: TGCGCCAGCAGCCAAGATAGATTGGTGAAGGGGGCTGTCTACGAGCAGTACTTC.

This sequence joins TRBV3-1 and TRBJ2-2, with 8 bases that match TRBD1. This CDR3 spans 16 amino acids. Germline CDR1 reads LGHDT; CDR2 reads YNNKEL (reference sequence). V lost 0 bases, J lost 5 bases, and 5 bases stayed unmatched. CDR3 sequence (DNA): TGTGCCAGCAGCCAAGATCAGGGGGCGTGGACCGGGGAGCTGTTTTTT. It is translated as CASSQDQGAWTGELFF. Based on the CDR3 plus reference TRBV3-1 and TRBJ2-2, the full variable domain is DTAVSQTPKYLVTQMGNDKSIKCEQNLGHDTMYWYKQDSKKFLKIMFSYNNKELIINETVPNRFSPKSPDKAHLNLHINSLELGDSAVYFCASSQDQGAWTGELFFGEGSRLTVL.

There are a few counts of this clonotype. The V and J genes are TRBV4-1 and TRBJ2-7, with 10 bases identical to TRBD2. V shed 0 bases and J 3 bases; nucleotides not matched to a gene: 5. Germline CDR1 reads MGHRA; CDR2 reads YSYEKL. The CDR3 totals 16 residues. CDR3 region: CASSQELAGDYYEQYF. The CDR3 DNA sequence: TGCGCCAGCAGCCAAGAGCTAGCGGGAGACTACTACGAGCAGTACTTC.